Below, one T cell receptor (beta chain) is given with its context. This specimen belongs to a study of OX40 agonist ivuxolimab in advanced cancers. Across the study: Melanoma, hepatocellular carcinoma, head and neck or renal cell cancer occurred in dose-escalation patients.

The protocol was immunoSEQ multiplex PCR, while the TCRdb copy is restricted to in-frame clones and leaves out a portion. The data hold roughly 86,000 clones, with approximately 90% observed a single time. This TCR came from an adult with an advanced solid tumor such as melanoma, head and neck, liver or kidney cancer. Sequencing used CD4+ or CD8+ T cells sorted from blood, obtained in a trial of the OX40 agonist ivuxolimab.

The CDR3 DNA follows: TGTGCCAGCAGCCAACCCCCCCCCTACAATGAGCAGTTCTTC. Amino acid sequence: CASSQPPPYNEQFF. This sequence joins TRBV4-2 and TRBJ2-1; D unclear. This CDR3 is built from 14 residues. CDR1 and CDR2 from the germline V gene are LGHNA and YNFKEQ. The ends were cut back, 2 bases at V and 2 bases at J, with 7 bases in the middle.